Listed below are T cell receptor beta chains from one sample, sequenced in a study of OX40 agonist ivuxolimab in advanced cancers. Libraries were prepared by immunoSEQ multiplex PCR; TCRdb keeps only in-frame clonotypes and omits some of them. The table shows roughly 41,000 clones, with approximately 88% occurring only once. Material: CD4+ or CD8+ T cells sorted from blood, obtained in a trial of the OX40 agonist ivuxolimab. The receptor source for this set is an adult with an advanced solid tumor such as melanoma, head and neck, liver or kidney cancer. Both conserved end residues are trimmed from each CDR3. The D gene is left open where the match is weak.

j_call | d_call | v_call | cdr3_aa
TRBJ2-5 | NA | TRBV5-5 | ASSSVVETQY
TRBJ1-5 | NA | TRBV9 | ASSVGSGDQPQH
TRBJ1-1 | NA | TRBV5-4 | ASSTGTPNTEAF
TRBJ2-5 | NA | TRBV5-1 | ASSLGSTQQETQY
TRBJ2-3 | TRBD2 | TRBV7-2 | ASRPWGLAGPSSTDTQY
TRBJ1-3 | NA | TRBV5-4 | ASSLADSGNTIY
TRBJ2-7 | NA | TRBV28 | ASSFPPADEQY
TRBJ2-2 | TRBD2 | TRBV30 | AWGPLAGVGELF
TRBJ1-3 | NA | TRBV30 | AWSGEVTDSSGNTIY
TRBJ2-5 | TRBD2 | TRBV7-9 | ASSPRTSGRQETQY
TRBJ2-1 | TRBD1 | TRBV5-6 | ASSPLPGTGDYYNEQF
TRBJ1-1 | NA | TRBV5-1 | ASSLGSSLDFTEAF
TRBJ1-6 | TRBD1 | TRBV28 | ASQNPSTGWTSPLH